This T cell receptor beta chain was recovered during a study of shared clonotypes between healthy human individuals. The CDR3 has 13 residues. Per germline, CDR1 MNHNS and CDR2 SASEGT. The J segment lost 6 bases and the V segment lost 6 bases, leaving 2 bases of the junction unmatched. About this clone: Other nucleotide sequences in the sample specify the same CDR3.

Produced via immunoSEQ multiplex PCR; TCRdb's table is partial and in-frame only. Among approximately 1.5 million clones listed, approximately 98% were seen once. The material sequenced was naive CD4+ T cells sorted from blood. Specified subset: CD45RA+ positively selected. The chain links TRBV6-1 to TRBJ1-5; 10 bases agree with TRBD1. The sequence derives from a man in his thirties or forties in good health. CDR3 sequence: CASRRTGGQPQHF. CDR3 DNA sequence: TGTGCCAGCAGACGGACAGGGGGTCAGCCCCAGCATTTT.